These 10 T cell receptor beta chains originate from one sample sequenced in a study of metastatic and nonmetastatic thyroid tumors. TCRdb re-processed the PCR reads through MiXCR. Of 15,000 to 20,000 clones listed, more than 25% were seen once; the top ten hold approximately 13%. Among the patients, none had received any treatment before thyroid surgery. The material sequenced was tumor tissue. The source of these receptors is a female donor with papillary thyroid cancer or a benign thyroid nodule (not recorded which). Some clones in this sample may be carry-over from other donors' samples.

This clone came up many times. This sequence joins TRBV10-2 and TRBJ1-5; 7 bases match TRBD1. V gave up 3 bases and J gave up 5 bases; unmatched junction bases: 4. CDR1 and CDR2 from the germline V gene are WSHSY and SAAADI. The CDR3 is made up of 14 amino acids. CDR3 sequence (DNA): TGCGCCAGCAGTGATCGGACAGGTTATCAGCCCCAGCATTTT. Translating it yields CASSDRTGYQPQHF.

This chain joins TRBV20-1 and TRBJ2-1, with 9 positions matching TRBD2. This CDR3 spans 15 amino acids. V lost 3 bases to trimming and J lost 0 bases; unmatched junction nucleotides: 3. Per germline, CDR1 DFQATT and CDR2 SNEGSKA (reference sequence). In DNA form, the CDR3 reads TGCAGTGCTAGGTTAGCGGGAGTCTCCTACAATGAGCAGTTCTTC. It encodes CSARLAGVSYNEQFF.

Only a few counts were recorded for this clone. The CDR3 nucleotides read TGTGCCAGTACTGGACCCTCCTTGAACACTGAAGCTTTCTTT. Amino acids: CASTGPSLNTEAFF. The V gene is TRBV19, the J gene TRBJ1-1; D ambiguous. The germline V gene encodes CDR1 LNHDA and CDR2 SQIVND (reference sequence). The CDR3 has 14 residues. V was trimmed by 7 bases and J by 0 bases, leaving 12 bases between them.

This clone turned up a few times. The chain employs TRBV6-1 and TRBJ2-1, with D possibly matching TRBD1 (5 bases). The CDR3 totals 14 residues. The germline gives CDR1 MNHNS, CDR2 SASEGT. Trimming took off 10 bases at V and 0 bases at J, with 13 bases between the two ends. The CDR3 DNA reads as TGTGCCACCAAGGGGATGAGCTCCTACAATGAGCAGTTCTTC. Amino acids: CATKGMSSYNEQFF.

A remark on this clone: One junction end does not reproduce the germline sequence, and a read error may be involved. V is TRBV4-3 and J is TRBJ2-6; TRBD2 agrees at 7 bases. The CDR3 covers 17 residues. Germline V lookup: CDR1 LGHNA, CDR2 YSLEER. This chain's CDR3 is CTSSQDIGGTRANVLTF. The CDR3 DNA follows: TGCACCAGCAGCCAAGATATTGGAGGGACTAGGGCCAACGTCCTGACTTTC.

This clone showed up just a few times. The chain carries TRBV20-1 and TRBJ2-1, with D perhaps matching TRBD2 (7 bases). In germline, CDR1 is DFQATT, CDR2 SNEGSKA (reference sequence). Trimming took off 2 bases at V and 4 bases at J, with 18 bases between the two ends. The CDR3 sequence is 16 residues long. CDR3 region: CSARSGGGGVYNEQFF. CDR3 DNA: TGCAGTGCTAGATCCGGTGGGGGGGGCGTATACAATGAGCAGTTCTTC.

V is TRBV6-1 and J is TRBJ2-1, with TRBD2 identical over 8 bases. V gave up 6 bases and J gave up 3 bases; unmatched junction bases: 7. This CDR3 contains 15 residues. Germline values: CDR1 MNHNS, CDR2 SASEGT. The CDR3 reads CASRLSGSSYNEQFF. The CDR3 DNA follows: TGTGCCAGCAGACTAAGCGGGAGCAGCTACAATGAGCAGTTCTTC.

Here the CDR3 DNA reads TGTGCCAGCTCACCACCAACAGGGGGCACCGGGGAGCTGTTTTTT. It translates to CASSPPTGGTGELFF. V gene TRBV18 combines with J gene TRBJ2-2; 8 bases match TRBD1. From germline, CDR1 is KGHSH and CDR2 LQKENI. Trimming at V came to 0 bases and at J to 4 bases, leaving 1 base not matched to a gene. This CDR3 comprises 15 residues.

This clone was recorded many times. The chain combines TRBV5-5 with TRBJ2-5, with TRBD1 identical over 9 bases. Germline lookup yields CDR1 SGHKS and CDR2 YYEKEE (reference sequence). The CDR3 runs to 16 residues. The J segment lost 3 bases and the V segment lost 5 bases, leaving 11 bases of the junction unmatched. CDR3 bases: TGTGCCAGCAGTTTCACGGGACAGGGTAATGAAGAGACCCAGTACTTC. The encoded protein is CASSFTGQGNEETQYF.

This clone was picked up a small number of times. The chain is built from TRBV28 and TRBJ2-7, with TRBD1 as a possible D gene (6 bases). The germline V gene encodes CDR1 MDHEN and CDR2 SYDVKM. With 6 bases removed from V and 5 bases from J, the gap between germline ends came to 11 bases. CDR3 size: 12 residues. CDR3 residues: CASRIQGDEQYF. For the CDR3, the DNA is TGTGCCAGCAGAATACAGGGTGACGAGCAGTACTTC.